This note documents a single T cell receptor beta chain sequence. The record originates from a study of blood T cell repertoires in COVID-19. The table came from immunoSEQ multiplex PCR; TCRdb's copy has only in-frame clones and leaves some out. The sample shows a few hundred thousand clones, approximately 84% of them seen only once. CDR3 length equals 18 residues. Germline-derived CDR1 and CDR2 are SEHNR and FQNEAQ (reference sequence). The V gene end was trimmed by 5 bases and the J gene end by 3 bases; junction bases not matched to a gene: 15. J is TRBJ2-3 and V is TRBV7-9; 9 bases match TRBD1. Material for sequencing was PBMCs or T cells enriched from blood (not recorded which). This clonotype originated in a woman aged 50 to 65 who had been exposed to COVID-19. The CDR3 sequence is CASSPQIWGTGPTDTQYF. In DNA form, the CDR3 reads TGTGCCAGCAGCCCCCAAATCTGGGGGACAGGGCCGACAGATACGCAGTATTTT.